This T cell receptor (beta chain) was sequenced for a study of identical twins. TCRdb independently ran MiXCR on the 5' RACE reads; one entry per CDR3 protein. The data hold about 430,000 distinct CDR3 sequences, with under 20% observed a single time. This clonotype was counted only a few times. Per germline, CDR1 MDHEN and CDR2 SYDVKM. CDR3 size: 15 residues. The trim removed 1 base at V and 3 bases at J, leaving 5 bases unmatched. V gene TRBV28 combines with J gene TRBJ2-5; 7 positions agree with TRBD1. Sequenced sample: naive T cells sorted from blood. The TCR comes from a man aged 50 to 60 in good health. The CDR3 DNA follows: TGTGCCAGCAGTTTATCTCCCGGGACAGAAGAGACCCAGTACTTC. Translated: CASSLSPGTEETQYF.